This T cell receptor (beta chain) stems from a study of CD8 T cells in ankylosing spondylitis. One entry per CDR3 protein results from TCRdb running MiXCR on the 5' RACE reads. The sample has roughly 90,000 distinct CDR3 sequences; about 8.3% are singletons. Findings of the study overall: Seemingly distinctive of ankylosing spondylitis blood was a TCR beta motif formed by eight highly homologous variants.

In this sample, this clonotype turned up many times. Its antigen is not known. The specimen sequenced was blood, either unsorted or a sorted T cell fraction (not recorded which). The clonotype originates from a male donor with ankylosing spondylitis.

CDR3 nucleotides: TGTGCCAGCAGGCCCAGCGGGCGCACCGGGGAGCTGTTTTTT. This encodes CASRPSGRTGELFF. The chain uses TRBV27 and TRBJ2-2; D perhaps matches TRBD2 (6 bases). V was pared by 6 bases and J by 4 bases, with 12 bases between. The CDR3 extends over 14 amino acids. The germline V gene has CDR1 MNHEY and CDR2 SMNVEV (reference sequence).